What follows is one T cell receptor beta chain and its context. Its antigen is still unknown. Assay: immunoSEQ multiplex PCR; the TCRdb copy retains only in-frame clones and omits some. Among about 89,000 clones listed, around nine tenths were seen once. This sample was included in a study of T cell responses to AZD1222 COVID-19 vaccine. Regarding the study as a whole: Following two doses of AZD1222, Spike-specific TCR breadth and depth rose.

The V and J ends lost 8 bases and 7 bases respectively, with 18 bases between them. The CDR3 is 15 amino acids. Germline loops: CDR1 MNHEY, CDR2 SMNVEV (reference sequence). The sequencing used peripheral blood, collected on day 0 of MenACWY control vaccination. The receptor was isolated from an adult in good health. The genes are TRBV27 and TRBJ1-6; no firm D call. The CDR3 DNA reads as TGTGCCAGCCGCGAAACCGACGGAGGAAATTCACCCCTCCACTTT. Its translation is CASRETDGGNSPLHF.